This TCR beta chain was sequenced for a study of blood T cell repertoires in COVID-19. Study summary: The United States, Italy and Spain were the sources of the acute and convalescent COVID-19 samples. Nucleic acid was either cDNA or gDNA, and it came from T cells, B-cell-depleted T cells, or PBMCs.

Assay: immunoSEQ multiplex PCR; the TCRdb copy retains only in-frame clones and omits some. The sample consists of 90,000 to 120,000 clones, 89% of them appearing once. The CDR3 is 19 residues long. With V trimmed by 4 bases and J by 2 bases, 14 bases remained unmatched. Germline loops: CDR1 LGHDT, CDR2 YNNKEL (reference sequence). The sample was peripheral blood. The TCR originated in a man in his forties with active or convalescent COVID-19. The rearrangement links TRBV3-1 (or the pseudogene TRBV3-2) to TRBJ1-5; 10 bases line up with TRBD1. CDR3 DNA sequence: TGTGCCAGCAGCCTACCCAGGACAGGGGGAACAGGGTGCAATCAGCCCCAGCATTTT. Protein product: CASSLPRTGGTGCNQPQHF.